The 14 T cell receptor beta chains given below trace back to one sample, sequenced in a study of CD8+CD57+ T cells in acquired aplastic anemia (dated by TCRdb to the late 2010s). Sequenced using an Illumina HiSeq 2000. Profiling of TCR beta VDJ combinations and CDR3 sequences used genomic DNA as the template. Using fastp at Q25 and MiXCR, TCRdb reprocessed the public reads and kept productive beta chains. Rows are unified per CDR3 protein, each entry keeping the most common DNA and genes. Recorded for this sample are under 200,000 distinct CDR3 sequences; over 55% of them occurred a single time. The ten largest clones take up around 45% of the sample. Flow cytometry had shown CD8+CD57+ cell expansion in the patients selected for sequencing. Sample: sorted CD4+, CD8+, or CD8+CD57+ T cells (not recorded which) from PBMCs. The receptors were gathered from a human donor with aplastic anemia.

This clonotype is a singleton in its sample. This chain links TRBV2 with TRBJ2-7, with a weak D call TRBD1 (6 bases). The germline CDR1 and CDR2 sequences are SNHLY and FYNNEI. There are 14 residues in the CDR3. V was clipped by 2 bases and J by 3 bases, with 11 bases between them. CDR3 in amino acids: CASSEQGSLYEQYF. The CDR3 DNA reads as TGTGCCAGCAGTGAACAGGGGAGTCTCTACGAGCAGTACTTC.

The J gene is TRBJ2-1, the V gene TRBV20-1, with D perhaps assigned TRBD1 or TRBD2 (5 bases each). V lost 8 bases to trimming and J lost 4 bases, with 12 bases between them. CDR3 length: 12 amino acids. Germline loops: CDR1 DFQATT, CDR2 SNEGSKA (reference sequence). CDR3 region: CSTRDGYNEQFF. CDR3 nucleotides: TGCAGTACCCGGGACGGATACAATGAGCAGTTCTTC.

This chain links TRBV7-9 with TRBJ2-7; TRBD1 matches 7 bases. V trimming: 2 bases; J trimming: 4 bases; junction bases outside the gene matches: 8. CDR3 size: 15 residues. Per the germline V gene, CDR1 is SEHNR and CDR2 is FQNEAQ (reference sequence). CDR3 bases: TGTGCCAGCAGCTTATCAGGGGGTTTTCCGTACGAGCAGTACTTC. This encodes CASSLSGGFPYEQYF. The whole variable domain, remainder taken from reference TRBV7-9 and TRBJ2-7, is DTGVSQNPRHKITKRGQNVTFRCDPISEHNRLYWYRQTLGQGPEFLTYFQNEAQLEKSRLLSDRFSAERPKGSFSTLEIQRTEQGDSAMYLCASSLSGGFPYEQYFGPGTRLTVT.

CDR3 sequence: CASSFYDRGYEQYF. The DNA of the CDR3 is TGTGCCAGCAGCTTCTACGACAGGGGCTACGAGCAGTACTTC. The V call is TRBV7-3, the J call TRBJ2-7, with TRBD1 identical over 8 bases. This CDR3 has 14 residues. V was pared by 3 bases and J by 3 bases, with 4 bases of the junction left unmatched. CDR1 is SGHTA, CDR2 FQGTGA, per germline. Drawing the rest from reference TRBV7-3 and TRBJ2-7, the complete variable domain is GAGVSQTPSNKVTEKGKYVELRCDPISGHTALYWYRQSLGQGPEFLIYFQGTGAADDSGLPNDRFFAVRPEGSVSTLKIQRTERGDSAVYLCASSFYDRGYEQYFGPGTRLTVT.

The CDR3 reads CASSEERQPQHF. The DNA for the CDR3 is TGTGCCAGCAGTGAAGAACGGCAGCCCCAGCATTTT. The chain recombines TRBV2 with TRBJ1-5; D is unresolved. Germline assignment: CDR1 SNHLY and CDR2 FYNNEI. The CDR3 runs to 12 residues. The V and J ends lost 1 base and 7 bases respectively, with 5 bases between them.

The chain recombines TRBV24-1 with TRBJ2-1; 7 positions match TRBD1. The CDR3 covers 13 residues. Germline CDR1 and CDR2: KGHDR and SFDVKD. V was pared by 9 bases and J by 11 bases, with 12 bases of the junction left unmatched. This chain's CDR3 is CATLTGSGPKQFF. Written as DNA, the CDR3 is TGTGCCACCTTGACAGGGTCTGGGCCTAAGCAGTTCTTC.

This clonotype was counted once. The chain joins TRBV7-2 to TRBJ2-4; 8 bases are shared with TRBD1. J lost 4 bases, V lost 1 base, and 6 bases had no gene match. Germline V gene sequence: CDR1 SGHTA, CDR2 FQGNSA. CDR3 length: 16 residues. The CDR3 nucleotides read TGTGCCAGCAGCTTAGGCGGGACAGGAAGTAAAAACATTCAGTACTTC. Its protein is CASSLGGTGSKNIQYF.

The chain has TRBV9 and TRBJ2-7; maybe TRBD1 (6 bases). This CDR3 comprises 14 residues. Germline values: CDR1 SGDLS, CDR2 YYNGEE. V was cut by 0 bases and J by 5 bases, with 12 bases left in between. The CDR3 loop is CASSVGSQGNEQYF. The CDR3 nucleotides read TGTGCCAGCAGCGTAGGATCTCAGGGGAACGAGCAGTACTTC. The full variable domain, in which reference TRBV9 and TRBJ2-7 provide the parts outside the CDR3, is DSGVTQTPKHLITATGQRVTLRCSPRSGDLSVYWYQQSLDQGLQFLIQYYNGEERAKGNILERFSAQQFPDLHSELNLSSLELGDSALYFCASSVGSQGNEQYFGPGTRLTVT.

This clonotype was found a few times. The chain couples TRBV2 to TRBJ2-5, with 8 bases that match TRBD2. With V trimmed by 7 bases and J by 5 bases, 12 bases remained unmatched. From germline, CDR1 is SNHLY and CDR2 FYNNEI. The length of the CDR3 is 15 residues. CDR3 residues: CASTRFSGEGETQYF. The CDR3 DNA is TGTGCCAGCACTCGGTTTAGCGGGGAGGGTGAGACCCAGTACTTC.

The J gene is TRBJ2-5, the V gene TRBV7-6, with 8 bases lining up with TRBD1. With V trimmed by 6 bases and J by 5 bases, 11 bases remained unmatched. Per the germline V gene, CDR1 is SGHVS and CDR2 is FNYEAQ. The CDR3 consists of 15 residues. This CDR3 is CASSSGTGSMETQYF. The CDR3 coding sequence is TGTGCCAGCAGTTCCGGGACAGGATCGATGGAGACCCAGTACTTC.

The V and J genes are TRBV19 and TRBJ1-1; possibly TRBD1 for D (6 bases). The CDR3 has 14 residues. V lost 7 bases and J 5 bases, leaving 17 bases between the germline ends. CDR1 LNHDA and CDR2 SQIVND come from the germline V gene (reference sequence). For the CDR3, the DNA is TGTGCCAGTAAAGGCAGGGGAAGAGGGACTGAAGCTTTCTTT. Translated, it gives CASKGRGRGTEAFF.

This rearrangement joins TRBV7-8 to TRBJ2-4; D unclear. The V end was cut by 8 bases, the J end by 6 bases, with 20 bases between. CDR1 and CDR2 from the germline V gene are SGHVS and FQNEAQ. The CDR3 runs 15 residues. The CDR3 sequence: CASSSEFRDLNIQYF. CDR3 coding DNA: TGTGCCAGCTCGTCCGAGTTTAGGGATTTAAACATTCAGTACTTC.

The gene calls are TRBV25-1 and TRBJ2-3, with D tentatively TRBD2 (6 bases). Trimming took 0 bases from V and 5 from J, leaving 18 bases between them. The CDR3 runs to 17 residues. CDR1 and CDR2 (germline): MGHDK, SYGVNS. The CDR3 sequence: CASSEYRDSGVGDTQYF. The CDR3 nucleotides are TGTGCCAGCAGTGAATATCGGGACTCAGGCGTTGGAGATACGCAGTATTTT. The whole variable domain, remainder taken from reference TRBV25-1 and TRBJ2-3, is EADIYQTPRYLVIGTGKKITLECSQTMGHDKMYWYQQDPGMELHLIHYSYGVNSTEKGDLSSESTVSRIRTEHFPLTLESARPSHTSQYLCASSEYRDSGVGDTQYFGPGTRLTVL.

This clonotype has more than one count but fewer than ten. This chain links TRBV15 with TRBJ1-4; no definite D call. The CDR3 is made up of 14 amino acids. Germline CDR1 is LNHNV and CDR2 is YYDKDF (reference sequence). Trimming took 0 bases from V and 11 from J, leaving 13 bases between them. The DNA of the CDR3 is TGTGCCACCAGCAGAGATTACAGTCCGGGGAAACTGTTTTTT. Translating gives CATSRDYSPGKLFF. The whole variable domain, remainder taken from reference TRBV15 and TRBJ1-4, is DAMVIQNPRYQVTQFGKPVTLSCSQTLNHNVMYWYQQKSSQAPKLLFHYYDKDFNNEADTPDNFQSRRPNTSFCFLDIRSPGLGDTAMYLCATSRDYSPGKLFFGSGTQLSVL.